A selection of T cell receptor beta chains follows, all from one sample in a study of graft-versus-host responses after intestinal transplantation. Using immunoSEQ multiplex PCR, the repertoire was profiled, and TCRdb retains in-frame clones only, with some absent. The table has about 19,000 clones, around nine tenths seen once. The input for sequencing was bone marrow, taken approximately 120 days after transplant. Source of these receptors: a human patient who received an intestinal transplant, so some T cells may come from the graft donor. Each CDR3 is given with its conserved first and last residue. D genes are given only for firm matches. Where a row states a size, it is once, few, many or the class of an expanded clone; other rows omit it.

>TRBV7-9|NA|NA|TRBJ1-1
TGTGCCAGCAGCTCCTATTGGGGATTCGGCCGCGAAGGGAACACTGAAGCTTTCTTT
CASSSYWGFGREGNTEAFF
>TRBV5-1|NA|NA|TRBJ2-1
TGCGCCAGCAGCTTGTTACCAGCAGGGGTGTTCAATGAGCAGTTCTTC
CASSLLPAGVFNEQFF
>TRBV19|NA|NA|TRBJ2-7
TGTGCCAGTAGTTATGGAGACATGGGACTGCCCGAGCAGTACTTC
CASSYGDMGLPEQYF
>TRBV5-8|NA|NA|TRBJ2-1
TGTGCCAGCAGCCACGGGCCAGCCGGGAACAATGAGCAGTTCTTC
CASSHGPAGNNEQFF
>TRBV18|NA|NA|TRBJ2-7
TGTGCCAGCTCACCATCGTCTTCAAAGGCTTACGAGCAGTACTTC
CASSPSSSKAYEQYF
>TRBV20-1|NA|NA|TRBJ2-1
TGCAGTGCTGATCTATATGAGCAGTTCTTC
CSADLYEQFF
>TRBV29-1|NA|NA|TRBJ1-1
TGCAGCGTTGTTAAAGGACCTACCAACACTGAAGCTTTCTTT
CSVVKGPTNTEAFF
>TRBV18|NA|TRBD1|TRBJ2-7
TGTGCCAGCTCACGGGACAGGGAAGCCTACGAGCAGTACTTC
CASSRDREAYEQYF
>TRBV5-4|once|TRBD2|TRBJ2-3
TGTGCCAGCAGCTTGGTAAAACTAGCGGGGGTCACAGATACGCAGTATTTT
CASSLVKLAGVTDTQYF
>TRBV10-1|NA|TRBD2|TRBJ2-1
TGCGCCAGCGCGGGAACGGGACTAGCGGCCCCCCGCAATGAGCAGTTCTTC
CASAGTGLAAPRNEQFF
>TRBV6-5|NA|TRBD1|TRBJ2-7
TGTGCCAGCAGTACTCCTAAGGGACAGTCCTACGAGCAGTACTTC
CASSTPKGQSYEQYF
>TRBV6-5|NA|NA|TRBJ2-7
TGTGCCAGCACGGGCGCAAGCTCCTACGAGCAGTACTTC
CASTGASSYEQYF
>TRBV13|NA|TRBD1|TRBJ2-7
TGTGCCAGCAGCTTAGGGGACAGGGGGAGCTCCTACGAGCAGTACTTC
CASSLGDRGSSYEQYF
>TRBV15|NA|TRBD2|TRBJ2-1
TGTGCCACCAGCTCCGGACTAGGGGTACATTTGTTCCAGTTCTTC
CATSSGLGVHLFQFF
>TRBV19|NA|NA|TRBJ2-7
TGTGCCACGGCGATGAGAGGCGAGCAGTACTTC
CATAMRGEQYF
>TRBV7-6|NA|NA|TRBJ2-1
TGTGCCAGCAGCTTAGGTAGTGAGCAGTTCTTC
CASSLGSEQFF
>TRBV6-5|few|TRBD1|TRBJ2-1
TGTGCCAGCAGTACTGGACAGGGAATTTACAATGAGCAGTTCTTC
CASSTGQGIYNEQFF
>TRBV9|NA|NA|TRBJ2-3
TGTGCCAGCAGCGTAGGTGGAGGGGGCTTAGATACGCAGTATTTT
CASSVGGGGLDTQYF
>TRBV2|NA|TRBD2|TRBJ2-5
TGTGCCAGCAGTGTCCCGAGGCGGGAGCGGGGAGAGACCCAGTACTTC
CASSVPRRERGETQYF
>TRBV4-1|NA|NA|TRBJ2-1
TGCGCCAGCAGGGGGGCCAATGAGCAGTTCTTC
CASRGANEQFF
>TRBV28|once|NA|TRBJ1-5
TGTGCCAGCAGGCGAAGGGGTCAGCCCCAGCATTTT
CASRRRGQPQHF
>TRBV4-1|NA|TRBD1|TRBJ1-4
TGCGCCAGCAGCCAGGAGACAGGGGGCTCTGGAAAACTGTTTTTT
CASSQETGGSGKLFF
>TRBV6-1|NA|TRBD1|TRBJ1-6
TGTGCCAGCATTAATACAGGGGGAGGGCTTTTACCCCTCCACTTT
CASINTGGGLLPLHF
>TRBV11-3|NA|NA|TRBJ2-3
TGTGCCAGCAGCTTAGCTCCTGGCTCGGGGACCTCTCGCACAGATACGCAGTATTTT
CASSLAPGSGTSRTDTQYF
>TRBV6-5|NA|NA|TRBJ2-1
TGTGCCAGCAGAGTGATGGGTAGCGGAGACAATGAGCAGTTCTTC
CASRVMGSGDNEQFF
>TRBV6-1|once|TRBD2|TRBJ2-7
TGTGCCAGCGGGAGGGATGGGCAGTACTTC
CASGRDGQYF
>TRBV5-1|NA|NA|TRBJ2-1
TGCGCCAGCAGCTTGGGGGGAAATGAGCAGTTCTTC
CASSLGGNEQFF
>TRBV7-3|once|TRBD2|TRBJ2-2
TGTGCCAGCAGTCGGACGGGACTAGCGGGAGGGCCAATAAACACCGGGGAGCTGTTTTTT
CASSRTGLAGGPINTGELFF
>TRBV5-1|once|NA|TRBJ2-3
TGCGCCAGCAGCGGGGATCCCGCAGATACGCAGTATTTT
CASSGDPADTQYF
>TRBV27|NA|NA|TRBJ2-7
TGTGCCAGCAGGGGCACAGGGTACGAGCAGTACTTC
CASRGTGYEQYF
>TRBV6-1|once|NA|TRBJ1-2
TGTGCCAGCAGTGACCGACTCCGGGTCCCACACCTTATGAACTATGGCTACACCTTC
CASSDRLRVPHLMNYGYTF
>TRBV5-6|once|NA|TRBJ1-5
TGTGCCAGCAGCTTCGGGGTTAATCAGCCCCAGCATTTT
CASSFGVNQPQHF
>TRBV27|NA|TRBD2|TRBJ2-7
TGTGCCAGCAGTCCCATAGCGGGAGGGACCTACGAGCAGTACTTC
CASSPIAGGTYEQYF
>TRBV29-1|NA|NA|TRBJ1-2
TGCAGCGTTGATGGATTTCTCGCCGACAGGTACTATGGCTACACCTTC
CSVDGFLADRYYGYTF
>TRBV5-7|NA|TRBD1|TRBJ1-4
TGTGCCAGCAGCTCGGCGCTGGACAGGGGCCTTCTGAATGAAAAACTGTTTTTT
CASSSALDRGLLNEKLFF
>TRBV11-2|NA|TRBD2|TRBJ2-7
TGTGCCAGCAGCTTAGGGGAGGGGCTGTACTTC
CASSLGEGLYF